This TCR beta chain comes out of a study of cytomegalovirus exposure and HLA in healthy donors. Overall study: The use of the same platform for the 100 to 150 validation repertoires and the roughly 700 first-cohort repertoires was reported by a later analysis. Study findings and constraints: It was reported that the classifier diagnosed cytomegalovirus status with high specificity and sensitivity in both the original and validation cohorts. Specificity of a few CMV-associated chains for CMV antigens was verified in vitro. Cytomegalovirus-associated TCR beta chains were listed, numbering roughly 150.

The protocol was immunoSEQ multiplex PCR, while the TCRdb copy is restricted to in-frame clones and leaves out a portion. The sample records 220,000 or so clones, over 80% being singletons. Per germline, CDR1 SGDLS and CDR2 YYNGEE. The junction had 10 bases not matched to a gene; V was cut back by 3 bases and J by 5 bases. The CDR3 totals 16 residues. On this clone: What it binds is unknown.

Material: PBMCs. J is TRBJ1-4 and V is TRBV9, with 7 nucleotides matching TRBD1. This TCR was sampled from a young woman in good health and CMV-seropositive. The CDR3 nucleotides read TGTGCCAGCAGCGCCCATTTGGGACAGAGGAATGAAAAACTGTTTTTT. It is translated as CASSAHLGQRNEKLFF.